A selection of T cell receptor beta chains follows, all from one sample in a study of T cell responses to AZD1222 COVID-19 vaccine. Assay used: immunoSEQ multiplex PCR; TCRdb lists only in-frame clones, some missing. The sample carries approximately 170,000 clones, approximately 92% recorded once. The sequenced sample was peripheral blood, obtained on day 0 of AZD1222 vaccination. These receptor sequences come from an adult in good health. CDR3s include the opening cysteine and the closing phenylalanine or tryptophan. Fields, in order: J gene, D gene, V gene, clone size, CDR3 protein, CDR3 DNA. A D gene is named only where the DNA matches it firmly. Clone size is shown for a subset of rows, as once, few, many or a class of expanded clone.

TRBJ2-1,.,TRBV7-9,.,CASSFLRGSYNEQFF,TGTGCCAGCAGCTTCCTGCGGGGATCCTACAATGAGCAGTTCTTC
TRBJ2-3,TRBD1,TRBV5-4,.,CASSRGQGPQASQYF,TGTGCCAGCAGCCGGGGACAGGGCCCACAGGCCTCGCAGTATTTT
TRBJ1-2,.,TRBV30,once,CAWSGGNNYGYTF,TGTGCCTGGAGTGGTGGGAATAACTATGGCTACACCTTC
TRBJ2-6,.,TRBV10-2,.,CASSKSQAGANVLTF,TGCGCCAGCAGTAAATCTCAAGCCGGGGCCAACGTCCTGACTTTC
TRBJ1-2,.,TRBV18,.,CASSMGYRASNYGYTF,TGTGCCAGCTCAATGGGGTACAGGGCGTCGAACTATGGCTACACCTTC
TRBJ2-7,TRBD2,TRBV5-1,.,CAIWDYSYEQYF,TGCGCCATATGGGACTACTCCTACGAGCAGTACTTC
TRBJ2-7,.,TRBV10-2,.,CASSESGQPYEQYF,TGCGCCAGCAGTGAGTCTGGACAGCCCTACGAGCAGTACTTC
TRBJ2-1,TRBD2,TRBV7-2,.,CASRRLAGSNEQFF,TGTGCCAGCAGGCGACTAGCGGGGAGCAATGAGCAGTTCTTC
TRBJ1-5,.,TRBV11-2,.,CASSTAFNQPQHF,TGTGCCAGTTCGACGGCCTTCAATCAGCCCCAGCATTTT
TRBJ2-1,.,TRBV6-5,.,CASSSWTREQFF,TGTGCCAGCAGTTCTTGGACTCGTGAGCAGTTCTTC
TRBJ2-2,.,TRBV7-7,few,CASSLLGETGELFF,TGTGCTAGCAGCTTACTAGGGGAGACCGGGGAGCTGTTTTTT
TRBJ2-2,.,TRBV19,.,CASSMMGGAFTGELFF,TGTGCCAGTAGTATGATGGGGGGCGCATTCACCGGGGAGCTGTTTTTT
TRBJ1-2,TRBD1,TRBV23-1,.,CASKTDRVYGYTF,TGCGCCAGCAAAACAGACAGGGTTTATGGCTACACCTTC
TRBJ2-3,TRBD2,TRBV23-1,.,CATPLAGGPTDTQYF,TGCGCCACTCCACTAGCGGGGGGGCCAACAGATACGCAGTATTTT
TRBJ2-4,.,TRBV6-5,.,CASSYSGGTAKNIQYF,TGTGCCAGCAGTTACTCGGGGGGAACGGCCAAAAACATTCAGTACTTC
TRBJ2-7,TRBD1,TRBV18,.,CASSLNDRVYEQYF,TGTGCCAGCTCACTGAACGACAGGGTATACGAGCAGTACTTC
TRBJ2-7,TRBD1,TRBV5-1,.,CASSLGPRDRDYEQYF,TGCGCCAGCAGCTTGGGACCCCGGGACAGGGATTACGAGCAGTACTTC
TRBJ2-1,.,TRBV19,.,CASSWNRDSRINEQFF,TGTGCCAGTAGTTGGAACCGGGACTCACGTATCAATGAGCAGTTCTTC
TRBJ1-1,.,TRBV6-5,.,CASRTGRNTEAFF,TGTGCCAGCAGAACTGGGCGAAACACTGAAGCTTTCTTT
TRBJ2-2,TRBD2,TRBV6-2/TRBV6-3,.,CASSPGLAVYTGELFF,TGTGCCAGCAGTCCGGGACTAGCGGTTTACACCGGGGAGCTGTTTTTT
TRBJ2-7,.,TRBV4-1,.,CASSQGSTSSYEQYF,TGCGCCAGCAGCCAAGGATCGACCAGCTCCTACGAGCAGTACTTC
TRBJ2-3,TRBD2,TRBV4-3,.,CASSQAGGPYTQYF,TGCGCCAGCAGCCAAGCGGGGGGGCCGTATACGCAGTATTTT
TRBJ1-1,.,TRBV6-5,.,CASRGDTPNTEAFF,TGTGCCAGCAGGGGGGACACTCCGAACACTGAAGCTTTCTTT
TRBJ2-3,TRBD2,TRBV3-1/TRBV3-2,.,CASSQVRLAGGMDTQYF,TGTGCCAGCAGCCAAGTTCGACTAGCGGGGGGTATGGATACGCAGTATTTT
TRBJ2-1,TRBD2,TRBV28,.,CASREGGFHEQFF,TGTGCCAGTCGGGAGGGCGGGTTCCATGAGCAGTTCTTC
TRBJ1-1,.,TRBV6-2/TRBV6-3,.,CASSTDGIMNTEAFF,TGTGCCAGCAGTACGGACGGAATCATGAACACTGAAGCTTTCTTT
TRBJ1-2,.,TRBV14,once,CASSPGYNYGYTF,TGTGCCAGCAGCCCGGGGTACAACTATGGCTACACCTTC
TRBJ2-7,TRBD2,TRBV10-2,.,CASSEPREGLYEQYF,TGCGCCAGCAGTGAGCCGCGGGAGGGATTATACGAGCAGTACTTC
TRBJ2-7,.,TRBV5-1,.,CASSLVGGQSYEQYF,TGCGCCAGCAGCTTGGTTGGGGGGCAGTCCTACGAGCAGTACTTC
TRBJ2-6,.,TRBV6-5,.,CASRTQGSGANVLTF,TGTGCCAGCAGAACACAGGGCTCTGGGGCCAACGTCCTGACTTTC
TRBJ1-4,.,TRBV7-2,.,CASSYRSANEKLFF,TGTGCCAGCAGCTATAGGTCAGCAAATGAAAAACTGTTTTTT
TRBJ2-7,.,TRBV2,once,CASSGSFTRTYEQYF,TGTGCCAGCAGTGGTTCGTTCACAAGGACCTACGAGCAGTACTTC
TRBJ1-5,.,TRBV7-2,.,CASSLVQPTLNSNQPQHF,TGTGCCAGCAGCTTAGTACAGCCGACTTTGAATAGCAATCAGCCCCAGCATTTT
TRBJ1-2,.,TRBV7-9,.,CASSFSRNYGYTF,TGTGCCAGCAGCTTCAGCAGAAACTATGGCTACACCTTC
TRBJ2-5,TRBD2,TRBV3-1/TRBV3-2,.,CASSQRASGQETQYF,TGTGCCAGCAGCCAGCGAGCTAGCGGACAAGAGACCCAGTACTTC
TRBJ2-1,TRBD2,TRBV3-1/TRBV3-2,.,CASSLRLAVSYNEQFF,TGTGCCAGCAGCCTTCGACTAGCGGTTTCCTACAATGAGCAGTTCTTC
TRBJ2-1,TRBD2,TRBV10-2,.,CASSSPPTSGRAGPYNEQFF,TGCGCCAGCAGCTCACCCCCGACTAGCGGGAGGGCCGGCCCCTACAATGAGCAGTTCTTC
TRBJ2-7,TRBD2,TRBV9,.,CASSVGTSGIYEQYF,TGTGCCAGCAGCGTAGGGACTAGCGGGATTTACGAGCAGTACTTC
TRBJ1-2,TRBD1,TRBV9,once,CASSFGQGVGGYTF,TGTGCCAGCAGCTTCGGACAGGGTGTCGGTGGCTACACCTTC
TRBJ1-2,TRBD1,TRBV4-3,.,CASSQRTGAHGYTF,TGCGCCAGCAGCCAGCGGACAGGCGCTCATGGCTACACCTTC
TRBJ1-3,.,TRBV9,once,CASSVVGEGNTIYF,TGTGCCAGCAGCGTAGTCGGTGAAGGAAACACCATATATTTT
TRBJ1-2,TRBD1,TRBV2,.,CASRRQGFGYTF,TGTGCCAGCAGAAGACAGGGTTTTGGCTACACCTTC
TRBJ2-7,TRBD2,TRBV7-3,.,CASSVEGGNYEQYF,TGTGCCAGCAGCGTAGAGGGAGGGAACTACGAGCAGTACTTC
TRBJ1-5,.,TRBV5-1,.,CASSPGHPNQPQHF,TGCGCCAGCAGCCCAGGACACCCAAATCAGCCCCAGCATTTT
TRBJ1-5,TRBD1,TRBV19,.,CASRRLGTVKNQPQHF,TGTGCCAGTAGACGGTTAGGGACAGTAAAAAATCAGCCCCAGCATTTT
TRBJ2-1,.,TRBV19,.,CASSHPVSYNEQFF,TGTGCCAGTAGTCACCCGGTGTCCTACAATGAGCAGTTCTTC
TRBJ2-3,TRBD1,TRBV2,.,CASSRQGPTDTQYF,TGTGCCAGCTCGAGACAGGGGCCCACAGATACGCAGTATTTT
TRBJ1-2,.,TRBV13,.,CASSFDRSGYTF,TGTGCCAGCAGCTTCGACAGGTCTGGCTACACCTTC
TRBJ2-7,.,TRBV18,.,CASSPGIEQYF,TGTGCCAGCTCACCAGGCATCGAGCAGTACTTC
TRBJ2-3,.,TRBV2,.,CASSAGQSYTDTQYF,TGTGCCAGCAGCGCGGGACAGAGCTACACAGATACGCAGTATTTT
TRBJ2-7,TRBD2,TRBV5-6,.,CASSLGTSARSTYEQYF,TGTGCCAGCAGCCTGGGGACTAGCGCCCGGAGCACCTACGAGCAGTACTTC
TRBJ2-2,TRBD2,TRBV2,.,CASSEARLAGGNTGELFF,TGTGCCAGCAGTGAAGCGCGACTAGCGGGAGGTAACACCGGGGAGCTGTTTTTT
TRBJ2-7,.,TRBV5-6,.,CASSLVGHATYEQYF,TGTGCCAGCAGCTTGGTCGGGCATGCCACCTACGAGCAGTACTTC
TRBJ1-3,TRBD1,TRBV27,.,CASSLRWTGASSGNTIYF,TGTGCCAGCAGTTTAAGATGGACAGGGGCAAGCTCTGGAAACACCATATATTTT
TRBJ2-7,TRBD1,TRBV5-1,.,CASSFETGLFEQYF,TGCGCCAGCAGCTTCGAGACAGGGCTCTTCGAGCAGTACTTC
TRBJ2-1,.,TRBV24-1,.,CATSDLQAWHFYNEQFF,TGTGCCACCAGTGATTTGCAAGCCTGGCACTTCTACAATGAGCAGTTCTTC
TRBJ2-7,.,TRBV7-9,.,CASSGKLLTYEQYF,TGTGCCAGCAGCGGGAAACTCCTTACCTACGAGCAGTACTTC
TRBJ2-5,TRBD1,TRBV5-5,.,CASTPDRGIETQYF,TGTGCCAGCACCCCGGACAGGGGGATCGAGACCCAGTACTTC
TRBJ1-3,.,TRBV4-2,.,CASSLRGGRVFSGNTIYF,TGTGCCAGCAGCCTTAGAGGGGGTCGGGTTTTCTCTGGAAACACCATATATTTT
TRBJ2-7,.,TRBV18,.,CASSQGVLGYEQYF,TGTGCCAGCTCACAGGGGGTATTAGGCTACGAGCAGTACTTC